The T cell receptor beta chain under discussion was sequenced for a study of shared clonotypes between healthy human individuals. Germline V gives CDR1 SGHRS, CDR2 YFSETQ. V shed 6 bases and J 5 bases; nucleotides not matched to a gene: 4. The CDR3 runs 12 residues. The repertoire was sequenced with immunoSEQ multiplex PCR; TCRdb's copy has only in-frame clones and lacks some. Here the sample spans under 1 million clones, roughly 92% being singletons. This clone turned up a few times. CD8 cells regarded as naive lacked CD45RO, were positively chosen for CCR7, and omitted terminally differentiated effector memory CD45RA+ cells.

The gene calls are TRBV5-1 and TRBJ1-1, with 7 positions matching TRBD1. The sequenced sample consisted of naive CD8+ T cells sorted from blood. The clonotype originates from a man aged 25-45 years in good health. In DNA, the CDR3 is TGCGCCAGCAACAGGGGAGATACTGAAGCTTTCTTT. Protein sequence: CASNRGDTEAFF.